Shown below are 31 T cell receptor beta chains from a single sample sequenced in a study of OX40 agonist ivuxolimab in advanced cancers. The repertoire was sequenced with immunoSEQ multiplex PCR; TCRdb's copy has only in-frame clones and lacks some. The table records over 80,000 clones, roughly 90% of them present only once. Sample: CD4+ or CD8+ T cells sorted from blood, taken in a trial of the OX40 agonist ivuxolimab. These receptors came from an adult with an advanced solid tumor such as melanoma, head and neck, liver or kidney cancer.

The J gene is TRBJ2-5, the V gene TRBV14; D is possibly TRBD2 (6 bases). V lost 4 bases to trimming and J lost 5 bases, with 17 bases between them. CDR1 SGHDN and CDR2 FVKESK come from the germline V gene. CDR3 length equals 15 residues. The CDR3 spells CASSPPGLQGETQYF. In DNA form, the CDR3 reads TGTGCCAGCAGCCCCCCGGGACTCCAAGGGGAGACCCAGTACTTC.

The gene calls are TRBV7-6 and TRBJ2-2; 9 bases line up with TRBD1. CDR3 length: 16 amino acids. Losses at the gene ends were 5 bases for V and 2 bases for J; bases not matched to a gene: 6. Germline V CDR1 and CDR2: SGHVS, FNYEAQ. The CDR3 DNA reads as TGTGCCAGCAGCCAGAGGGACAGGGATAACACCGGGGAGCTGTTTTTT. It yields the protein CASSQRDRDNTGELFF.

As regards this clone: At one boundary the junction diverges from the germline segment, which might be a read error. This chain links TRBV6-1 with TRBJ2-7; no firm D call. CDR1 and CDR2 from the germline V gene are MNHNS and SASEGT. The CDR3 is 12 amino acids. CDR3 coding DNA: TGTGCCAGCAGTGAAGGAGGTTACGGGCAGTACTTC. Residues: CASSEGGYGQYF.

This sequence joins TRBV19 and TRBJ2-1; 8 nucleotides align to TRBD1. From germline, CDR1 is LNHDA and CDR2 SQIVND (reference sequence). V gave up 5 bases and J gave up 5 bases; unmatched junction bases: 5. The CDR3 totals 14 residues. The CDR3 nucleotides read TGTGCCAGTAGTCCGGGGACAGGCAACAATGAGCAGTTCTTC. Translating it yields CASSPGTGNNEQFF.

The table lists this clone with a count of one. The chain joins TRBV18 to TRBJ2-3; tentative D call: TRBD2 (5 bases). This CDR3 is built from 14 residues. Trimming took 2 bases from V and 4 from J, leaving 10 bases between them. The germline V gene has CDR1 KGHSH and CDR2 LQKENI. The chain's CDR3 is CASSPGHGADTQYF. In DNA form, the CDR3 reads TGTGCCAGCTCACCAGGCCACGGGGCAGATACGCAGTATTTT.

The J gene is TRBJ1-5, the V gene TRBV6-1; D might be TRBD1 (6 bases). The CDR3 is 15 amino acids. V was cut by 5 bases and J by 2 bases, with 13 bases left in between. CDR1 is MNHNS and CDR2 is SASEGT in the germline V gene. Here the CDR3 reads CASSLSGGGNQPQHF. DNA for the CDR3: TGTGCCAGCAGTCTGTCTGGGGGCGGCAATCAGCCCCAGCATTTT.

This rearrangement joins TRBV4-1 to TRBJ2-3; 8 positions match TRBD2. The CDR3 contains 18 residues. The junction had 8 bases not matched to a gene; V was cut back by 0 bases and J by 0 bases. Per germline, CDR1 MGHRA and CDR2 YSYEKL. The DNA for the CDR3 is TGCGCCAGCAGCCAAGACCCCACCGGACTAGCCAGCACAGATACGCAGTATTTT. Translation: CASSQDPTGLASTDTQYF.

J is TRBJ1-2 and V is TRBV5-6; a weak D match, TRBD1 (5 bases). CDR1 is SGHDT, CDR2 YYEEEE, per germline. CDR3 length equals 13 residues. V lost 3 bases to trimming and J lost 8 bases, with 14 bases between them. The CDR3 DNA reads as TGTGCCAGCAGCTGGTACAGGCAAGGAGGCTACACCTTC. Encoded protein: CASSWYRQGGYTF.

In this sample, this clone turned up once. The J gene is TRBJ1-1, the V gene TRBV18, with D maybe TRBD1 (5 bases). Trimming removed 4 bases from V and 4 bases from J, with 10 bases in between. Germline V gives CDR1 KGHSH, CDR2 LQKENI. The CDR3 loop spans 13 amino acids. The CDR3 loop is CASSQGQGTEAFF. CDR3 coding DNA: TGTGCCAGCTCACAGGGGCAGGGCACTGAAGCTTTCTTT.

As DNA, the CDR3 is TGTGCCAGCTCATTTCACGGGGAGCCTTCTGGAAACACCATATATTTT. It translates to CASSFHGEPSGNTIYF. The V gene is TRBV18, the J gene TRBJ1-3, with D unclear. V lost 5 bases and J lost 1, with 15 bases in between. CDR3 length equals 16 residues. Per the germline V gene, CDR1 is KGHSH and CDR2 is LQKENI.

The V call is TRBV7-9, the J call TRBJ1-1, with unresolved D. The CDR3 spans 13 residues. Germline V gene lookup returns CDR1 SEHNR and CDR2 FQNEAQ (reference sequence). V was shortened by 2 bases and J by 7 bases, with 11 bases between the two germline ends. CDR3 coding DNA: TGTGCCAGCAGCTTAAGAGCGGACGGTGAAGCTTTCTTT. Encoded protein: CASSLRADGEAFF.

The gene calls are TRBV5-1 and TRBJ2-2; perhaps D is TRBD1 or TRBD2 (5 bases each). Per germline, CDR1 SGHRS and CDR2 YFSETQ. Trimming took off 3 bases at V and 3 bases at J, with 15 bases between the two ends. This CDR3 has 16 amino acids. This chain's CDR3 is CASSSEGRPDTGELFF. The CDR3 bases are TGCGCCAGCAGCTCCGAGGGGCGCCCCGACACCGGGGAGCTGTTTTTT.

V and J are TRBV5-4 and TRBJ2-7; unclear D gene. This CDR3 is built from 13 residues. V shed 4 bases and J shed 7 bases, with 15 bases lying between them. CDR1 is SGHNT, CDR2 YYREEE, per germline (reference sequence). The DNA for the CDR3 is TGTGCCAGCAGCCTGGGTAGTTCGTGGGAGCAGTACTTC. This translates into CASSLGSSWEQYF.

Here the CDR3 reads CASSTSGRLNNEQFF. The CDR3 DNA reads as TGTGCCAGTAGCACTAGCGGGAGACTAAACAATGAGCAGTTCTTC. V and J are TRBV19 and TRBJ2-1; 11 bases map to TRBD2. The CDR3 contains 15 residues. The germline V gene encodes CDR1 LNHDA and CDR2 SQIVND (reference sequence). V shed 6 bases and J 5 bases; nucleotides not matched to a gene: 6.

Remarks on this clone: The junction shows a germline mismatch at one end, possibly a read error. The chain employs TRBV19 and TRBJ2-3, with D maybe TRBD1 (6 bases). This CDR3 contains 13 residues. Germline V gives CDR1 LNHDA, CDR2 SQIVND (reference sequence). CDR3 sequence reads: CASRPDSTGTQYF. In DNA, the CDR3 is TGTGCCAGTAGGCCGGACAGCACAGGTACGCAGTATTTT. Variable domain in full (rest from reference TRBV19 and TRBJ2-3): DGGITQSPKYLFRKEGQNVTLSCEQNLNHDAMYWYRQDPGQGLRLIYYSQIVNDFQKGDIAEGYSVSREKKESFPLTVTSAQKNPTAFYLCASRPDSTGTQYFGPGTRLTVL.

The J gene is TRBJ1-5, the V gene TRBV19; D is perhaps TRBD1 (5 bases). Trimming left V 5 bases short and J 1 base short, with 9 bases between. The CDR3 contains 14 residues. The germline CDR1 and CDR2 sequences are LNHDA and SQIVND (reference sequence). The CDR3 sequence: CASSRRGSNQPQHF. The CDR3 nucleotides read TGTGCCAGTAGTCGAAGGGGCAGCAATCAGCCCCAGCATTTT.

This chain joins TRBV5-8 and TRBJ1-3; D is undetermined. There are 19 residues in the CDR3. V dropped 0 bases and J dropped 0 bases, with 19 bases sitting between them. Germline assignment: CDR1 SGHTS and CDR2 YDEGEE. CDR3 DNA sequence: TGTGCCAGCAGCTTGGTTAGGCAGGCCGTGGAGCTCTCTGGAAACACCATATATTTT. Protein product: CASSLVRQAVELSGNTIYF.

This clone was found once. CDR3 sequence (DNA): TGTGCCTGGGATGAGTTTATGAACACTGAAGCTTTCTTT. Translation: CAWDEFMNTEAFF. The chain links TRBV30 to TRBJ1-1; D not certain. V gave up 5 bases and J gave up 0 bases, with 10 bases separating them. The CDR3 length is 13 residues. Germline V lookup: CDR1 GTSNPN, CDR2 SVGIG (reference sequence).

The chain couples TRBV30 to TRBJ1-1; D not certain. The V end was cut by 1 base, the J end by 0 bases, with 6 bases between. The CDR3 extends over 13 amino acids. Germline loops: CDR1 GTSNPN, CDR2 SVGIG (reference sequence). This CDR3 reads CAWSEGLNTEAFF. DNA for the CDR3: TGTGCCTGGAGTGAAGGTTTGAACACTGAAGCTTTCTTT.

V and J are TRBV11-3 and TRBJ2-5; TRBD1 matches at 9 bases. This CDR3 is built from 16 residues. J lost 5 bases, V lost 4 bases, and 11 bases had no gene match. Looked up from germline, CDR1 is SGHNT and CDR2 is YENEEA. The chain's CDR3 is CASSYRDRATEETQYF. In nucleotides, the CDR3 is TGTGCCAGCAGCTACCGGGACAGGGCGACCGAGGAGACCCAGTACTTC. The whole variable domain, remainder taken from reference TRBV11-3 and TRBJ2-5, is EAGVVQSPRYKIIEKKQPVAFWCNPISGHNTLYWYLQNLGQGPELLIRYENEEAVDDSQLPKDRFSAERLKGVDSTLKIQPAELGDSAVYLCASSYRDRATEETQYFGPGTRLLVL.

The V and J genes are TRBV4-2 and TRBJ1-1, with 7 positions matching TRBD1. Trimming cost V 0 bases and J 5 bases; bases outside gene matches: 3. The CDR3 length is 14 residues. CDR1 and CDR2 (germline): LGHNA, YNFKEQ. The CDR3 DNA reads TGTGCCAGCAGCCAAGAGAGCAGGGGGACTGAAGCTTTCTTT. It translates to CASSQESRGTEAFF.

This rearrangement joins TRBV5-4 to TRBJ2-1; 7 nucleotides agree with TRBD2. The CDR3 consists of 16 residues. The V segment lost 1 base and the J segment 9 bases; nucleotides outside the gene matches: 13. Germline CDR1 SGHNT, CDR2 YYREEE (reference sequence). CDR3 residues: CASSLRGGTIRGEQFF. The CDR3 DNA sequence: TGTGCCAGCAGCTTGCGGGGAGGGACTATCCGGGGTGAGCAGTTCTTC.

V usage is TRBV7-2 and J usage is TRBJ2-1; weak D call: TRBD2 (5 bases). With 3 bases removed from V and 5 bases from J, the gap between germline ends came to 14 bases. The CDR3 sequence is 15 residues long. Germline lookup yields CDR1 SGHTA and CDR2 FQGNSA. This chain's CDR3 is CASSLSWLAHNEQFF. The CDR3 DNA is TGTGCCAGCAGCTTGAGCTGGCTAGCCCACAATGAGCAGTTCTTC.

The chain combines TRBV10-3 with TRBJ2-1; no firm D call. V shed 0 bases and J shed 0 bases, with 9 bases lying between them. Germline V gene lookup returns CDR1 ENHRY and CDR2 SYGVKD. CDR3 length: 16 amino acids. CDR3 sequence: CAISESGSLSYNEQFF. Written as DNA, the CDR3 is TGTGCCATCAGTGAGTCGGGTAGCCTCTCCTACAATGAGCAGTTCTTC.

The rearrangement uses TRBV6-1 and TRBJ1-5; D might be TRBD1 (5 bases). V was pared by 2 bases and J by 0 bases, with 17 bases between. This CDR3 contains 18 residues. Germline CDR1 reads MNHNS; CDR2 reads SASEGT. CDR3 loop: CASSEPDIGTHSNQPQHF. DNA for the CDR3: TGTGCCAGCAGTGAACCGGACATCGGGACCCATAGCAATCAGCCCCAGCATTTT.

The chain employs TRBV5-1 and TRBJ2-5, with D hard to call. The CDR3 length is 14 residues. Germline CDR1 reads SGHRS; CDR2 reads YFSETQ. V lost 0 bases to trimming and J lost 2 bases, with 8 bases between them. This CDR3 reads CASSLEGYQETQYF. In DNA form, the CDR3 reads TGCGCCAGCAGCTTGGAAGGGTATCAAGAGACCCAGTACTTC.

The V call is TRBV14, the J call TRBJ1-2; 7 bases are shared with TRBD1. Germline V gene data show CDR1 as SGHDN and CDR2 as FVKESK. J gave up 6 bases and V 3 bases, and 7 bases lay outside the gene matches. The CDR3 runs 14 residues. The CDR3 reads CASSQYRQGDGYTF. DNA for the CDR3: TGTGCCAGCAGCCAGTACCGACAGGGCGATGGCTACACCTTC.

The rearrangement links TRBV6-1 to TRBJ1-5, with D tentatively TRBD1 (5 bases). Germline-derived CDR1 and CDR2 are MNHNS and SASEGT. V lost 10 bases, J lost 4 bases, and 14 bases lay in between. The CDR3 loop spans 13 amino acids. The CDR3 spells CATSIGANQPQHF. The CDR3, as DNA: TGTGCCACCTCGATAGGGGCTAATCAGCCCCAGCATTTT.

The rearrangement joins TRBV30 to TRBJ1-2; tentative D call: TRBD1 (5 bases). The CDR3 runs to 11 residues. Trimming stripped 4 bases from V and 13 bases from J, with 16 bases between. Per the germline V gene, CDR1 is GTSNPN and CDR2 is SVGIG (reference sequence). The CDR3 loop is CAWTNRDGRTF. DNA for the CDR3: TGTGCCTGGACCAACCGGGACGGACGCACCTTC.

This clone was observed once. V gene TRBV5-1 combines with J gene TRBJ1-1; the D is unclear. Deletions cut 5 bases from V and 3 bases from J, with 20 bases between. The CDR3 sequence is 16 residues long. The germline gives CDR1 SGHRS, CDR2 YFSETQ. Here the CDR3 DNA reads TGCGCCAGCAGTCCTCGGAGTGGTCGGCTGGACACTGAAGCTTTCTTT. Translation gives CASSPRSGRLDTEAFF.

The chain is built from TRBV2 and TRBJ2-1, with 12 bases aligning to TRBD2. Germline CDR1 and CDR2: SNHLY and FYNNEI. CDR3 length equals 15 residues. With 7 bases clipped from V and 8 bases from J, the junction kept 9 bases outside the gene matches. The CDR3 bases are TGTGCCAGCATTCGGACTAGCGGGGACTTGGATGAGCAGTTCTTC. Translated: CASIRTSGDLDEQFF.